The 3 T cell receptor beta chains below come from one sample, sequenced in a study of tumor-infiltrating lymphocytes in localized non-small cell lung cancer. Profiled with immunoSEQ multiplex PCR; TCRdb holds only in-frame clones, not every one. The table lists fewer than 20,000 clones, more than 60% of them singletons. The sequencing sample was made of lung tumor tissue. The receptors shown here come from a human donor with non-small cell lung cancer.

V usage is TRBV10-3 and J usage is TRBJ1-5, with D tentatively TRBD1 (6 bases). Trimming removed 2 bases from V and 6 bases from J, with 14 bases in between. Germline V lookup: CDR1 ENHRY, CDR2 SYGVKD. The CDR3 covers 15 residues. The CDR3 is CAISEGGSIFQPQHF. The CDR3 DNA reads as TGTGCCATCAGTGAGGGGGGCTCTATTTTTCAGCCCCAGCATTTT.

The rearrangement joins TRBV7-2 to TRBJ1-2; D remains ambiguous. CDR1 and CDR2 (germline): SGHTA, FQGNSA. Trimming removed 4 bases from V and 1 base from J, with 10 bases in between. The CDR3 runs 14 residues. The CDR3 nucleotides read TGTGCCAGCAGCTCTGGATTTCTTAACTATGGCTACACCTTC. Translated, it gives CASSSGFLNYGYTF.

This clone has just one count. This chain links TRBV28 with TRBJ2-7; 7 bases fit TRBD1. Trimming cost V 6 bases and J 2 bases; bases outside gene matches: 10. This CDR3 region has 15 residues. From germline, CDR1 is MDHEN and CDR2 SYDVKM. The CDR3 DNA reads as TGTGCCAGCAGCTCATCCCACAGGGGCGCCTACGAGCAGTACTTC. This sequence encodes CASSSSHRGAYEQYF.